The rows below give T cell receptor beta chains drawn from one sample of a study of blood T cell repertoires in COVID-19. Method: immunoSEQ multiplex PCR; TCRdb's copy keeps in-frame clones and lacks some. Of approximately 150,000 clones listed, around 84% are singletons. Sequencing was carried out using peripheral blood. Receptors were obtained from a woman older than 75 with acute or convalescent COVID-19. Each CDR3 is given with its conserved first and last residue. The order of the fields is J gene, D gene, clone size, V gene, CDR3 protein, CDR3 DNA. D genes are given only for firm matches. Some rows have no size entry. The others give once, few or many, or a class for an expanded clone.

TRBJ2-7,.,few,TRBV3-1/TRBV3-2,CASSQDLTQTAYEQYF,TGTGCCAGCAGCCAAGATCTGACCCAGACTGCCTACGAGCAGTACTTC
TRBJ2-3,TRBD2,.,TRBV5-1,CASSLVSGKGTDTQYF,TGCGCCAGCAGCTTGGTGAGCGGGAAGGGCACAGATACGCAGTATTTT
TRBJ1-2,.,.,TRBV18,CASSPGGGYGYTF,TGTGCCAGCTCACCAGGGGGCGGTTATGGCTACACCTTC
TRBJ1-2,.,.,TRBV4-1,CASSQPSGGGGYTF,TGCGCCAGCAGCCAACCCTCGGGGGGGGGCGGCTACACCTTC
TRBJ1-4,TRBD1,.,TRBV3-1/TRBV3-2,CASSQDWTGFATNEKLFF,TGTGCCAGCAGCCAAGATTGGACAGGGTTTGCAACTAATGAAAAACTGTTTTTT
TRBJ2-3,TRBD1,once,TRBV11-3,CASSWGQDITDTQYF,TGTGCCAGCAGCTGGGGACAGGACATCACAGATACGCAGTATTTT
TRBJ2-7,.,once,TRBV19,CASSKQASYEQYF,TGTGCCAGTAGTAAACAGGCCTCCTACGAGCAGTACTTC
TRBJ1-2,.,.,TRBV5-4,CASSYDRSYGYTF,TGTGCCAGCAGCTACGACAGATCCTATGGCTACACCTTC
TRBJ2-3,TRBD1,.,TRBV5-1,CASSTGQFSTDTQYF,TGCGCCAGCAGCACGGGACAGTTTAGCACAGATACGCAGTATTTT
TRBJ2-2,TRBD2,.,TRBV7-2,CATPNRGVRVGGELFF,TGTGCCACCCCGAACCGGGGGGTGAGAGTGGGCGGGGAGCTGTTTTTT
TRBJ1-2,TRBD1,once,TRBV6-5,CASSVTGDYGYTF,TGTGCCAGCAGCGTGACAGGGGACTATGGCTACACCTTC
TRBJ1-2,.,.,TRBV3-1/TRBV3-2,CASSQDALSGFGYTF,TGTGCCAGCAGCCAAGATGCCCTATCGGGGTTCGGCTACACCTTC
TRBJ1-2,.,.,TRBV6-1,CASSEEGELYGYTF,TGTGCCAGCAGCGAAGAAGGGGAACTCTATGGCTACACCTTC
TRBJ2-5,.,.,TRBV9,CASSSGGMETQYF,TGTGCCAGCAGTTCGGGCGGGATGGAGACCCAGTACTTC
TRBJ2-7,.,.,TRBV5-1,CASSFGRGTYEQYF,TGCGCCAGCAGCTTTGGTCGGGGGACCTACGAGCAGTACTTC
TRBJ1-5,.,.,TRBV2,CASSEARGEAQHF,TGTGCCAGCAGTGAAGCGCGGGGGGAGGCCCAGCATTTT
TRBJ2-7,.,.,TRBV12-3/TRBV12-4,CASSLPGGNEQYF,TGTGCCAGCAGTTTACCAGGAGGCAACGAGCAGTACTTC
TRBJ2-7,.,.,TRBV6-5,CASTPGLGAYEQYF,TGTGCCAGCACCCCGGGCCTCGGGGCCTACGAGCAGTACTTC
TRBJ2-1,TRBD2,.,TRBV10-3,CAISEPGLAGYEQFF,TGTGCCATCAGTGAGCCGGGACTAGCAGGGTATGAGCAGTTCTTC
TRBJ1-4,.,few,TRBV5-1,CASRQGTGEKLFF,TGCGCCAGCAGACAGGGTACTGGCGAAAAACTGTTTTTT
TRBJ1-2,TRBD1,.,TRBV15,CATSRDSLDRGGGYTF,TGTGCCACCAGCAGAGATAGCCTGGACAGGGGAGGAGGCTACACCTTC
TRBJ2-3,.,few,TRBV19,CASSPLAGHASTDTQYF,TGTGCCAGTAGTCCACTAGCCGGACATGCTAGCACAGATACGCAGTATTTT
TRBJ2-7,.,once,TRBV6-5,CASSKQVHNEQYF,TGTGCCAGCAGCAAACAGGTTCACAACGAGCAGTACTTC
TRBJ1-2,.,.,TRBV27,CASSFRGAQGGYTF,TGTGCCAGCAGTTTCCGGGGGGCGCAGGGGGGCTACACCTTC
TRBJ1-6,.,.,TRBV5-4,CASSPRQTNSPLHF,TGTGCCAGCAGCCCACGACAGACAAATTCACCCCTCCACTTT
TRBJ2-7,.,.,TRBV27,CASSFGDNSYEQYF,TGTGCCAGCAGTTTCGGGGACAACTCCTACGAGCAGTACTTC
TRBJ2-2,.,.,TRBV7-2,CASSLDTTGELFF,TGTGCCAGCAGCTTAGATACAACCGGGGAGCTGTTTTTT
TRBJ2-6,.,.,TRBV2,CASSDSDRFDSGANVLTF,TGTGCCAGCAGTGATTCAGACAGGTTCGACTCTGGGGCCAACGTCCTGACTTTC
TRBJ2-3,.,.,TRBV5-1,CASSLRTGSTDTQYF,TGCGCCAGCAGCTTGCGAACAGGGAGCACAGATACGCAGTATTTT
TRBJ2-2,TRBD2,.,TRBV7-2,CASSLELAPGELFF,TGTGCCAGCAGCTTAGAACTAGCGCCCGGGGAGCTGTTTTTT
TRBJ2-7,.,.,TRBV9,CASSVGTSGSYEQYF,TGTGCCAGCAGCGTAGGGACATCTGGGTCCTACGAGCAGTACTTC
TRBJ1-1,.,.,TRBV6-5,CASSPAPPQGEAFF,TGTGCCAGCAGTCCTGCCCCTCCTCAGGGTGAAGCTTTCTTT
TRBJ1-2,.,.,TRBV5-6,CASSQLGPNYGYTF,TGTGCCAGCAGCCAATTGGGCCCGAACTATGGCTACACCTTC
TRBJ1-2,.,.,TRBV19,CASSIERDYGYTF,TGTGCCAGTAGTATAGAACGGGACTATGGCTACACCTTC
TRBJ1-2,.,.,TRBV9,CASSVTYRAYGYTF,TGTGCCAGCAGCGTAACTTACAGGGCCTATGGCTACACCTTC
TRBJ1-3,TRBD1,.,TRBV13,CASSLLGAGTGLTGGSGNTIYF,TGTGCCAGCAGCTTATTAGGGGCCGGGACAGGGTTAACAGGGGGCTCTGGAAACACCATATATTTT
TRBJ2-5,TRBD2,.,TRBV27,CASSLTLAGGQETQYF,TGTGCCAGCAGTTTGACCCTAGCGGGAGGGCAAGAGACCCAGTACTTC
TRBJ2-7,TRBD1,.,TRBV2,CSSVDRGRSYEQYF,TGTTCCTCAGTAGACAGGGGGCGATCCTACGAGCAGTACTTC
TRBJ2-1,TRBD1,.,TRBV27,CASRPAGTVYNEQFF,TGTGCCAGCAGGCCTGCCGGGACAGTATACAATGAGCAGTTCTTC
TRBJ2-3,.,.,TRBV11-2,CASSPRVIGTDTQYF,TGTGCCAGCAGCCCCCGGGTGATCGGCACAGATACGCAGTATTTT
TRBJ2-3,.,.,TRBV6-4,CASSDAGAADTQYF,TGTGCCAGCAGTGACGCGGGGGCGGCAGATACGCAGTATTTT
TRBJ1-5,.,.,TRBV18,CASSLGQNSNQPQHF,TGTGCCAGCTCACTTGGACAGAACAGCAATCAGCCCCAGCATTTT
TRBJ2-1,.,.,TRBV7-9,CASSLERQEQFF,TGTGCCAGCAGCTTAGAGAGGCAGGAGCAGTTCTTC
TRBJ1-2,TRBD1,few,TRBV4-1,CASSQGARGGAYGYTF,TGCGCCAGCAGCCAAGGGGCTCGAGGGGGCGCCTATGGCTACACCTTC
TRBJ1-5,.,.,TRBV12-3/TRBV12-4,CASSRQAGQPQHF,TGTGCCAGCAGTCGGCAGGCTGGACAGCCCCAGCATTTT